The 27 T cell receptor beta chains below come from one sample, sequenced in a study of monozygotic twins with inflammatory bowel disease. TCRdb reprocessed the 5' RACE reads; each CDR3 protein has one entry and no DNA is given. The sample holds about 300,000 distinct CDR3 sequences. Input material: blood. The receptor source for this set is a human donor with ulcerative colitis or Crohn's disease, or a healthy co-twin of an affected twin (not recorded which).

V usage is TRBV28 and J usage is TRBJ2-3; without DNA, the TCRdb call of TRBD1 cannot be checked. CDR3 length: 15 residues. Germline assignment: CDR1 MDHEN and CDR2 SYDVKM. CDR3 sequence: CASSPRQATTDTQYF.

V and J are TRBV9 and TRBJ2-3; lacking DNA, the TRBD2 call made by TCRdb goes unchecked. Germline V gene data show CDR1 as SGDLS and CDR2 as YYNGEE. The CDR3 is 16 residues long. CDR3 sequence reads: CASSVSGGRPTDTQYF.

CDR3 in amino acids: CASSPHIGEWYF. The rearrangement uses TRBV6-5 and TRBJ2-7; TCRdb proposes TRBD1, but this gene call is untestable without DNA. The CDR3 has 12 residues. CDR1 is MNHEY, CDR2 SVGAGI, per germline.

This sequence joins TRBV5-1 and TRBJ2-3; lacking DNA, the TRBD2 call made by TCRdb goes unchecked. CDR3 length: 15 residues. Germline V gene sequence: CDR1 SGHRS, CDR2 YFSETQ. CDR3 residues: CASSFLATSTDTQYF. Full variable domain (remainder filled in from reference TRBV5-1 and TRBJ2-3): KAGVTQTPRYLIKTRGQQVTLSCSPISGHRSVSWYQQTPGQGLQFLFEYFSETQRNKGNFPGRFSGRQFSNSRSEMNVSTLELGDSALYLCASSFLATSTDTQYFGPGTRLTVL.

The genes are TRBV15 and TRBJ2-5. Germline lookup yields CDR1 LNHNV and CDR2 YYDKDF (reference sequence). This CDR3 region has 13 residues. CDR3 sequence reads: CATSSLTQETQYF.

The J gene is TRBJ2-2, the V gene TRBV7-2. This CDR3 has 15 amino acids. CDR1 and CDR2 (germline): SGHTA, FQGNSA. The CDR3 sequence: CASSLARRNTGELFF.

The V gene is TRBV23-1, the J gene TRBJ1-4; TCRdb lists TRBD1, though no DNA is available to test this call. TRBV23-1 falls under the ORF class, with uncertain function. CDR3 size: 15 residues. The CDR3: CASTPVGQGGEKLFF.

The chain carries TRBV25-1 and TRBJ2-4; TCRdb picks TRBD1, but there is no DNA to check that call. CDR3 length equals 17 residues. CDR1 MGHDK and CDR2 SYGVNS come from the germline V gene. Here the CDR3 reads CASSEFGTGQSKNIQYF.

V usage is TRBV29-1 and J usage is TRBJ2-6. This CDR3 has 16 amino acids. Germline V gene sequence: CDR1 SQVTM, CDR2 ANQGSEA. The CDR3 is CSVEVGPSSGANVLTF.

The CDR3 loop reads CASSARGGASEQYF. The chain joins TRBV10-2 to TRBJ2-7; TCRdb returns TRBD1, unconfirmable since there is no DNA. From germline, CDR1 is WSHSY and CDR2 SAAADI. The CDR3 contains 14 residues.

The gene calls are TRBV20-1 and TRBJ1-2. This CDR3 is 14 amino acids long. Germline V gene sequence: CDR1 DFQATT, CDR2 SNEGSKA (reference sequence). Here the CDR3 reads CSASWFLDNYGYTF.

This chain connects TRBV6-1 to TRBJ1-2. The CDR3 length is 12 residues. From germline, CDR1 is MNHNS and CDR2 SASEGT. The chain's CDR3 is CASSEQGGGYTF.

This chain links TRBV12-3 or TRBV12-4 with TRBJ2-5; the TCRdb D gene call, TRBD2, has no DNA to confirm it. The CDR3 runs to 16 residues. CDR3 in amino acids: CASSPPWREIPETQYF.

The chain combines TRBV4-2 with TRBJ2-2. The CDR3 loop spans 14 amino acids. CDR1 is LGHNA, CDR2 YNFKEQ, per germline. CDR3 in amino acids: CASSPQYDTGELFF.

The chain has TRBV18 and TRBJ2-1; TCRdb lists TRBD1, though no DNA is available to test this call. The germline V gene encodes CDR1 KGHSH and CDR2 LQKENI. There are 14 residues in the CDR3. The CDR3 spells CASRLRDAPNEQFF.

The rearrangement links TRBV25-1 to TRBJ2-5; as DNA is missing, the TRBD1 call by TCRdb cannot be tested. CDR1 and CDR2 from the germline V gene are MGHDK and SYGVNS. The CDR3 runs 15 residues. CDR3 amino acids: CASSGRDRGQETQYF.

This chain connects TRBV5-1 to TRBJ2-3; with no DNA, the TCRdb D assignment of TRBD1 cannot be verified. Germline V gives CDR1 SGHRS, CDR2 YFSETQ. CDR3 length: 12 amino acids. CDR3 protein: CATRQGADTQYF.

The V call is TRBV7-9, the J call TRBJ1-1; TCRdb calls TRBD1, which cannot be checked without DNA. Germline lookup yields CDR1 SEHNR and CDR2 FQNEAQ (reference sequence). CDR3 length: 15 residues. The CDR3 loop is CASSLWTGSGTEAFF.

The V gene is TRBV12-3 or TRBV12-4, the J gene TRBJ2-5; TCRdb proposes TRBD2, but this gene call is untestable without DNA. This CDR3 is built from 16 residues. CDR3 protein: CASRSGETLYQETQYF.

The rearrangement joins TRBV11-2 to TRBJ2-1; TCRdb lists TRBD2, though no DNA is available to test this call. The CDR3 is made up of 18 amino acids. Looked up from germline, CDR1 is SGHAT and CDR2 is FQNNGV. The CDR3 region is CASSLFGWMERLYNEQFF.

The V gene is TRBV20-1, the J gene TRBJ2-7; TCRdb proposes TRBD2, but this gene call is untestable without DNA. The CDR3 has 15 residues. The germline V gene has CDR1 DFQATT and CDR2 SNEGSKA (reference sequence). CDR3 in amino acids: CSARDLLTSVYEQYF.

This rearrangement joins TRBV4-3 to TRBJ2-1; TCRdb returns TRBD1, unconfirmable since there is no DNA. The CDR3 consists of 15 residues. Germline CDR1 is LGHNA and CDR2 is YSLEER. CDR3 amino acids: CASSQAWTGYNEQFF.

The rearrangement uses TRBV19 and TRBJ2-2; TCRdb proposes TRBD1, but this gene call is untestable without DNA. The CDR3 contains 16 residues. CDR1 LNHDA and CDR2 SQIVND come from the germline V gene (reference sequence). CDR3: CASSTDRVFKTGELFF.

The V and J genes are TRBV18 and TRBJ2-5; the D gene TCRdb calls, TRBD2, cannot be checked with no DNA. CDR3 length equals 15 residues. Germline-derived CDR1 and CDR2 are KGHSH and LQKENI. CDR3: CASSPPGLATETQYF.

The chain is built from TRBV18 and TRBJ2-7. This CDR3 is built from 13 residues. Germline V CDR1 and CDR2: KGHSH, LQKENI. The CDR3 sequence is CASSESLTDEQYF.

The chain combines TRBV28 with TRBJ1-1. The CDR3 covers 13 residues. From germline, CDR1 is MDHEN and CDR2 SYDVKM. CDR3 residues: CASSSVAKDEAFF.

J is TRBJ2-1 and V is TRBV12-3 or TRBV12-4. The length of the CDR3 is 13 residues. CDR3 loop: CASRLSSYNEQFF.